The text below deals with one T cell receptor beta chain. The entry originates in a study of blood T cell repertoires in COVID-19. Original processing methods: Nucleated cell number was recorded as an estimate derived from reference gene primer amplification. The table came from immunoSEQ multiplex PCR; TCRdb's copy has only in-frame clones and leaves some out. V and J calls and clone size are as listed in that table; D and trimming were resolved from the DNA. The sample consists of about 170,000 clones, 85% to 90% of them appearing once. The germline CDR1 and CDR2 sequences are LGHDT and YNNKEL (reference sequence). V lost 0 bases and J lost 7, with 9 bases in between. This CDR3 is 14 amino acids long.

The sequencing sample was made of peripheral blood. This TCR came from a woman of 80 years or more with COVID-19, enrolled during active disease. V and J are TRBV3-1 (or the pseudogene TRBV3-2) and TRBJ2-2, with a possible D match to TRBD1 (5 bases). In nucleotides, the CDR3 is TGTGCCAGCAGCCAAGATTGGACAAACGGGGAGCTGTTTTTT. Residues: CASSQDWTNGELFF.